The rows below give T cell receptor beta chains drawn from one sample of a study of shared clonotypes between healthy human individuals. Only in-frame clones appear in the TCRdb table, and some are missing; sequencing was by immunoSEQ multiplex PCR. The sample has 520,000 or so clones, less than 85% seen once. Sample: PBMCs. Source of these receptors: a woman aged 40 to 50 in good health. Some clones in this sample may be carry-over from other donors' samples. CDR3s include the opening cysteine and the closing phenylalanine or tryptophan. The D gene is left open where the match is weak. A clone size is listed for some rows: how often the clone was seen (once, few, many), or a class if it is expanded.

v_gene: TRBV11-2; j_gene: TRBJ2-1; abundance: .; d_gene: TRBD2; len: 15; CDR3aa: CASSLLAGVYNEQFF; CDR3nt: TGTGCCAGCAGCTTACTAGCGGGAGTCTACAATGAGCAGTTCTTC
v_gene: TRBV21-1; j_gene: TRBJ1-1; abundance: .; d_gene: .; len: 13; CDR3aa: CASSKAPGTEAFF; CDR3nt: TGTGCCAGCAGCAAAGCCCCCGGCACTGAAGCTTTCTTT
v_gene: TRBV4-1; j_gene: TRBJ2-3; abundance: .; d_gene: .; len: 15; CDR3aa: CASSQTPFGTDTQYF; CDR3nt: TGCGCCAGCAGCCAAACCCCCTTTGGGACAGATACGCAGTATTTT
v_gene: TRBV6-4; j_gene: TRBJ2-2; abundance: .; d_gene: .; len: 14; CDR3aa: CASSDGGSTGELFF; CDR3nt: TGTGCCAGCAGTGACGGGGGGAGCACCGGGGAGCTGTTTTTT
v_gene: TRBV7-3; j_gene: TRBJ2-2; abundance: once; d_gene: .; len: 13; CDR3aa: CASSLGSTGELFF; CDR3nt: TGTGCCAGCAGCTTAGGGTCGACCGGGGAGCTGTTTTTT
v_gene: TRBV6-6; j_gene: TRBJ2-7; abundance: .; d_gene: TRBD1; len: 15; CDR3aa: CASSYSSGQGYEQYF; CDR3nt: TGTGCCAGCAGTTACTCGTCGGGACAGGGCTACGAGCAGTACTTC
v_gene: TRBV11-3; j_gene: TRBJ2-2; abundance: .; d_gene: .; len: 15; CDR3aa: CASSLEGLAPGELFF; CDR3nt: TGTGCCAGCAGCTTAGAGGGACTTGCCCCCGGGGAGCTGTTTTTT
v_gene: TRBV15; j_gene: TRBJ2-1; abundance: .; d_gene: .; len: 15; CDR3aa: CATSGGPGLHNEQFF; CDR3nt: TGTGCCACCAGCGGGGGACCGGGACTCCACAATGAGCAGTTCTTC
v_gene: TRBV28; j_gene: TRBJ2-7; abundance: .; d_gene: .; len: 12; CDR3aa: CASTNPGLTHYF; CDR3nt: TGTGCCAGCACTAACCCGGGGCTGACCCACTACTTC
v_gene: TRBV5-1; j_gene: TRBJ1-2; abundance: .; d_gene: .; len: 14; CDR3aa: CASSLDRETYGYTF; CDR3nt: TGCGCCAGCAGCTTGGACAGGGAGACCTATGGCTACACCTTC
v_gene: TRBV29-1; j_gene: TRBJ2-5; abundance: .; d_gene: TRBD2; len: 15; CDR3aa: CSVQGRLAVQETQYF; CDR3nt: TGCAGCGTTCAAGGCCGACTAGCGGTCCAAGAGACCCAGTACTTC
v_gene: TRBV4-3; j_gene: TRBJ2-3; abundance: once; d_gene: .; len: 13; CDR3aa: CASSQEITDTQYF; CDR3nt: TGCGCCAGCAGCCAAGAAATCACAGATACGCAGTATTTT
v_gene: TRBV11-2; j_gene: TRBJ2-3; abundance: .; d_gene: TRBD2; len: 16; CDR3aa: CASSLVHGRATDTQYF; CDR3nt: TGTGCCAGCAGCTTAGTTCACGGGAGGGCCACAGATACGCAGTATTTT
v_gene: TRBV18; j_gene: TRBJ1-1; abundance: few; d_gene: .; len: 15; CDR3aa: CASSPQNRENTEAFF; CDR3nt: TGTGCCAGCTCACCACAAAACCGGGAGAACACTGAAGCTTTCTTT
v_gene: TRBV5-1; j_gene: TRBJ1-1; abundance: .; d_gene: .; len: 13; CDR3aa: CASSLGVSTEAFF; CDR3nt: TGCGCCAGCAGCTTGGGGGTATCCACTGAAGCTTTCTTT
v_gene: TRBV2; j_gene: TRBJ1-2; abundance: .; d_gene: TRBD1; len: 14; CDR3aa: CASSVRQGIYGYTF; CDR3nt: TGTGCCAGCAGTGTCCGACAGGGCATCTATGGCTACACCTTC
v_gene: TRBV7-3; j_gene: TRBJ2-3; abundance: .; d_gene: .; len: 14; CDR3aa: CASSLNPELDTQYF; CDR3nt: TGTGCCAGCAGCTTAAACCCGGAGTTGGATACGCAGTATTTT
v_gene: TRBV7-9; j_gene: TRBJ1-2; abundance: .; d_gene: TRBD1; len: 17; CDR3aa: CASSPPGTVAGTYGYTF; CDR3nt: TGTGCCAGCAGCCCTCCCGGGACAGTAGCCGGAACCTATGGCTACACCTTC
v_gene: TRBV4-1; j_gene: TRBJ1-3; abundance: many; d_gene: .; len: 17; CDR3aa: CASSQVGQGLFGNTIYF; CDR3nt: TGCGCCAGCAGCCAAGTCGGGCAGGGTCTTTTTGGAAACACCATATATTTT
v_gene: TRBV7-3; j_gene: TRBJ2-3; abundance: .; d_gene: .; len: 13; CDR3aa: CASSRRVEDTQYF; CDR3nt: TGTGCCAGCAGCAGGAGAGTGGAAGATACGCAGTATTTT
v_gene: TRBV25-1; j_gene: TRBJ2-1; abundance: .; d_gene: .; len: 12; CDR3aa: CASSPSSVEQFF; CDR3nt: TGTGCCAGCAGTCCCTCTTCTGTGGAGCAGTTCTTC
v_gene: TRBV4-3; j_gene: TRBJ2-7; abundance: .; d_gene: .; len: 16; CDR3aa: CASSPGGGRLAYEQYF; CDR3nt: TGCGCCAGCAGCCCTGGGGGGGGGCGACTAGCCTACGAGCAGTACTTC
v_gene: TRBV6-5; j_gene: TRBJ1-6; abundance: once; d_gene: TRBD1; len: 15; CDR3aa: CASRGTAGYNSPLHF; CDR3nt: TGTGCCAGCAGGGGGACAGCAGGATATAATTCACCCCTCCACTTT
v_gene: TRBV30; j_gene: TRBJ2-1; abundance: .; d_gene: TRBD2; len: 13; CDR3aa: CALTSGIGNEQFF; CDR3nt: TGTGCCTTGACTAGCGGGATAGGCAATGAGCAGTTCTTC
v_gene: TRBV11-1; j_gene: TRBJ2-1; abundance: .; d_gene: .; len: 15; CDR3aa: CASSLGRGSHNEQFF; CDR3nt: TGTGCCAGCAGCTTAGGGAGGGGCAGTCACAATGAGCAGTTCTTC
v_gene: TRBV27; j_gene: TRBJ1-4; abundance: .; d_gene: .; len: 14; CDR3aa: CASRPPGGNEKLFF; CDR3nt: TGTGCCAGCAGACCCCCCGGCGGTAATGAAAAACTGTTTTTT
v_gene: TRBV4-3; j_gene: TRBJ2-7; abundance: .; d_gene: TRBD1; len: 16; CDR3aa: CASSPGQGGGTYEQYF; CDR3nt: TGCGCCAGCAGCCCGGGACAGGGGGGGGGCACTTACGAGCAGTACTTC
v_gene: TRBV18; j_gene: TRBJ2-7; abundance: .; d_gene: TRBD2; len: 14; CDR3aa: CASSRASGSYEQYF; CDR3nt: TGTGCCAGCTCAAGGGCTAGCGGTTCCTACGAGCAGTACTTC
v_gene: TRBV7-2; j_gene: TRBJ1-2; abundance: .; d_gene: TRBD1; len: 15; CDR3aa: CASSLVTGDAYGYTF; CDR3nt: TGTGCCAGCAGCTTAGTTACAGGGGATGCCTATGGCTACACCTTC
v_gene: TRBV28; j_gene: TRBJ2-1; abundance: .; d_gene: TRBD2; len: 16; CDR3aa: CASKTSGASSYNEQFF; CDR3nt: TGTGCCAGCAAGACTAGCGGAGCGAGCTCCTACAATGAGCAGTTCTTC
v_gene: TRBV5-4; j_gene: TRBJ1-2; abundance: .; d_gene: TRBD1; len: 16; CDR3aa: CASSLGTGQGGYGYTF; CDR3nt: TGTGCCAGCAGCTTGGGGACGGGACAGGGTGGCTATGGCTACACCTTC
v_gene: TRBV27; j_gene: TRBJ2-5; abundance: .; d_gene: TRBD1; len: 16; CDR3aa: CASSPGTGGLQETQYF; CDR3nt: TGTGCCAGCAGTCCCGGGACAGGGGGCCTTCAAGAGACCCAGTACTTC